The present TCR beta chain was sequenced within a study of CD8 T cells in Susac syndrome. The study, taken as a whole, reports: The TCR sequencing and HLA analysis in the study involved a relatively small number of individuals, as the study acknowledged.

A remark on this clonotype: What it binds is not known.

CDR1 and CDR2 (germline): DFQATT, SNEGSKA (reference sequence). This CDR3 has 14 residues. J gave up 5 bases and V 3 bases, and 9 bases lay outside the gene matches. Random hexamers primed reverse transcription of about 0.45 to 1 ug RNA. TCR beta CDR3 was amplified by immunoSEQ covering 54 Vbeta and 13 Jbeta. One entry per CDR3 protein results from TCRdb running MiXCR on the immunoSEQ multiplex PCR reads. The sample records about 300,000 distinct CDR3 sequences, around 85% being singletons. Sequenced material: CD8+ T cells from PBMCs. The receptor comes from a human donor with multiple sclerosis. The chain couples TRBV20-1 to TRBJ2-7; 8 bases line up with TRBD2. CDR3 nucleotides: TGCAGTGCTAGCGAAGGACTAGCCGTCCACGAGCAGTACTTC. As protein: CSASEGLAVHEQYF.